The source of this T cell receptor (beta chain) is a study of spatial heterogeneity in lung cancer. This clonotype was counted a few times. The germline gives CDR1 SGHTA, CDR2 FQGTGA. Trimming shortened V by 5 bases and J by 1 base, and 20 bases separated the two germline ends. CDR3 size: 17 residues. Time point: sample taken at primary tumor resection. In TCRdb, the 5' RACE reads were re-called with MiXCR into one record per CDR3 protein. The table lists 20,000 to 25,000 distinct CDR3 sequences, about 4.5% of them singletons. The receptor was isolated from a male donor with early-stage non-small cell lung cancer. This sample comprised PBMCs, obtained at surgery. This sequence joins TRBV7-3 and TRBJ1-1; D remains ambiguous. CDR3 region: CASSPRPAGLSNTEAFF. As DNA, the CDR3 is TGTGCCAGCAGCCCACGTCCCGCGGGTCTCTCGAACACTGAAGCTTTCTTT.